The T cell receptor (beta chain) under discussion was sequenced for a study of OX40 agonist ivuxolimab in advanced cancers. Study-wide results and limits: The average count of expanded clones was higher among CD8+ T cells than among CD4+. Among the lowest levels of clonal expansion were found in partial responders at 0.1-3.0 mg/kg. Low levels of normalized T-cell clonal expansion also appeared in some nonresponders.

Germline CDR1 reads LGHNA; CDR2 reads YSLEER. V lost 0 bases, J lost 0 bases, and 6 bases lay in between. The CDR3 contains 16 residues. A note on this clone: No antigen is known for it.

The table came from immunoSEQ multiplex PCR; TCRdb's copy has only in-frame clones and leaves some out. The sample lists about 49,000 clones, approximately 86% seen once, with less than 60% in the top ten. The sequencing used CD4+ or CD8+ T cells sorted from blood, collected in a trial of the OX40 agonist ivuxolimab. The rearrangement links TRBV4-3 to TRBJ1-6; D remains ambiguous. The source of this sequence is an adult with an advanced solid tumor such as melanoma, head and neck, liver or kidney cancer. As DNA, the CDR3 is TGCGCCAGCAGCCAAGATTCGTACTCCTATAATTCACCCCTCCACTTT. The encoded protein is CASSQDSYSYNSPLHF.